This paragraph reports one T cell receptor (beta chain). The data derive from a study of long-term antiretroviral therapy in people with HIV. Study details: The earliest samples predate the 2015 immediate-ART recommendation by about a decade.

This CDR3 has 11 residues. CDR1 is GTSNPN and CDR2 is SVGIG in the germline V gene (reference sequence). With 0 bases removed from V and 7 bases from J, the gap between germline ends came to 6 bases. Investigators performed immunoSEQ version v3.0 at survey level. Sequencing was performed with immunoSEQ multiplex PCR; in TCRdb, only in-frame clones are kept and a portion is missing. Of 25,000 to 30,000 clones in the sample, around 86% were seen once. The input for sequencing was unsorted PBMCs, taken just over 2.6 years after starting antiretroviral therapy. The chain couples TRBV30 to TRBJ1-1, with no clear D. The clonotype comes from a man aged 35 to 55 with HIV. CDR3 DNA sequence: TGTGCCTGGAGTGTAGAAGTTGAAGCTTTCTTT. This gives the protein CAWSVEVEAFF.